Below, 18 T cell receptor beta chains from the same sample are listed, as sequenced in a study of human T cells and chemical hapten exposure. TCRdb re-analysed the RACE reads in MiXCR, keeping a single row per CDR3 protein. The repertoire holds around 60,000 distinct CDR3 sequences, about 7% seen once, with roughly 1.7% in the top ten. This sample's time point: pre-sensitization, week 0. The treatment here: therapeutic diphenylcyclopropenone sensitization with weekly scalp DPC. The sample in question was whole blood, obtained in connection with sensitization to the hapten diphenylcyclopropenone (DPC). All receptors come from a woman younger than 45 with alopecia areata. Some clones in this sample may be carry-over from other donors' samples.

This chain joins TRBV9 and TRBJ2-7; D not resolved. Germline assignment: CDR1 SGDLS and CDR2 YYNGEE. The germline V and J ends were trimmed by 0 bases and 1 base, with 8 bases remaining between them. The CDR3 consists of 14 residues. CDR3 sequence (DNA): TGTGCCAGCAGCGTAGGGGTGCAGTCCTACGAGCAGTACTTC. Amino acid sequence: CASSVGVQSYEQYF.

In its sample, this clonotype was seen many times. This sequence joins TRBV6-5 and TRBJ1-4; D remains unclear. Trimming took off 1 base at V and 3 bases at J, with 12 bases between the two ends. Germline V CDR1 and CDR2: MNHEY, SVGAGI. The CDR3 extends over 16 amino acids. CDR3 in DNA: TGTGCCAGCAGTTACTTTGCGGGTGCTTCTAATGAAAAACTGTTTTTT. It is translated as CASSYFAGASNEKLFF.

Many counts were recorded for this clonotype. CDR3 protein: CASSTGTSGGYEQYF. Written as DNA, the CDR3 is TGTGCCAGCAGCACCGGGACTAGCGGGGGCTACGAGCAGTACTTC. V gene TRBV3-1 combines with J gene TRBJ2-7; 14 bases line up with TRBD2. This CDR3 is 15 amino acids long. Looked up from germline, CDR1 is LGHDT and CDR2 is YNNKEL (reference sequence). V lost 5 bases and J lost 3; bases outside the gene matches: 3.

The table lists this clonotype with many counts. V gene TRBV30 combines with J gene TRBJ1-3; no reliable D call. CDR1 GTSNPN and CDR2 SVGIG come from the germline V gene (reference sequence). The V and J ends lost 1 base and 1 base respectively, with 5 bases between them. This CDR3 is 13 amino acids long. The CDR3 DNA follows: TGTGCCTGGAGTGAGGCATCTGGAAACACCATATATTTT. Its translation is CAWSEASGNTIYF.

As regards this clonotype: A read error may be the cause here, since a much bigger clone is one base away. This sequence joins TRBV5-1 and TRBJ2-1; either TRBD1 or TRBD2 may supply D (5 bases each). From germline, CDR1 is SGHRS and CDR2 YFSETQ. Trimming removed 0 bases from V and 10 bases from J, with 20 bases in between. The CDR3 length is 16 residues. The CDR3 region has the DNA TGCGCCAGCAGCTTGGCCTGGGGGACCCGTTCAGTGGAGCAGTTCTTC. This codes for CASSLAWGTRSVEQFF.

This clonotype appeared many times. The chain uses TRBV6-1 and TRBJ2-7; D is uncertain. Germline V gene sequence: CDR1 MNHNS, CDR2 SASEGT. The length of the CDR3 is 11 residues. Deletions cut 7 bases from V and 2 bases from J, with 6 bases between. The CDR3 DNA sequence: TGTGCCAGCACCCTAGCCTACGAGCAGTACTTC. Encoded protein: CASTLAYEQYF.

The chain employs TRBV4-1 and TRBJ2-1; D assignment may be TRBD1 or TRBD2 (6 bases each). The CDR3 extends over 18 amino acids. CDR1 is MGHRA, CDR2 YSYEKL, per germline. With 8 bases removed from V and 9 bases from J, the gap between germline ends came to 32 bases. The chain's CDR3 is CASGGRPGDGGVEGEQFF. As DNA, the CDR3 is TGCGCCAGCGGCGGTCGACCAGGGGACGGAGGGGTGGAGGGTGAGCAGTTCTTC.

The table lists this clonotype with many counts. The chain couples TRBV6-5 to TRBJ1-4; possibly TRBD1 for D (5 bases). CDR1 is MNHEY, CDR2 SVGAGI, per germline. This CDR3 is 17 amino acids long. V was trimmed by 0 bases and J by 6 bases, leaving 17 bases between them. The CDR3 loop is CASSYSLGRYGDEKLFF. CDR3 DNA: TGTGCCAGCAGTTACTCGTTGGGACGGTACGGGGATGAAAAACTGTTTTTT.

This clonotype occurred many times. The chain recombines TRBV7-2 with TRBJ2-7; 10 bases are shared with TRBD2. The junction had 10 bases not matched to a gene; V was cut back by 5 bases and J by 9 bases. Per the germline V gene, CDR1 is SGHTA and CDR2 is FQGNSA. CDR3 size: 14 residues. The CDR3 nucleotides read TGTGCCAGCAGCCTTCCCGAGGAGCGGGGGGGGCAGTACTTC. Translated: CASSLPEERGGQYF.

This clonotype showed up many times. The gene calls are TRBV3-1 and TRBJ2-3, with 10 nucleotides matching TRBD2. Germline trimming cut 0 bases from V and 3 bases from J; bases unmatched to any gene: 3. Germline V CDR1 and CDR2: LGHDT, YNNKEL (reference sequence). This CDR3 has 16 residues. The CDR3: CASSQDLLAGTDTQYF. In nucleotides, the CDR3 is TGTGCCAGCAGCCAAGATCTACTAGCGGGGACAGATACGCAGTATTTT.

Only a few counts were recorded for this clonotype. The chain joins TRBV5-1 to TRBJ1-1, with a tentative D call TRBD1 (6 bases). The CDR3 contains 15 residues. V lost 2 bases and J lost 5, with 16 bases in between. The V gene's germline CDR1 is SGHRS and CDR2 YFSETQ. The CDR3 region is CASSFSGARWTEAFF. The CDR3 DNA is TGCGCCAGCAGCTTTTCGGGGGCGAGGTGGACTGAAGCTTTCTTT.

Many counts were recorded for this clonotype. The chain couples TRBV5-1 to TRBJ1-1, with a possible D match to TRBD1 (5 bases). Germline assignment: CDR1 SGHRS and CDR2 YFSETQ. This CDR3 is built from 14 residues. V was trimmed by 4 bases and J by 0 bases, leaving 10 bases between them. This CDR3 is CASSRGSLNTEAFF. Here the CDR3 DNA reads TGCGCCAGCAGCCGGGGCTCTCTGAACACTGAAGCTTTCTTT.

This clonotype was recorded at least ten times. CDR3 sequence reads: CASSVTGYGTAFF. CDR3 coding DNA: TGTGCCAGCAGCGTAACAGGGTACGGGACAGCTTTCTTT. V gene TRBV7-9 combines with J gene TRBJ1-1; TRBD1 might be the D (6 bases). The germline gives CDR1 SEHNR, CDR2 FQNEAQ (reference sequence). Trimming left V 5 bases short and J 10 bases short, with 17 bases between. The CDR3 length is 13 residues.

In its sample, this clonotype was seen many times. This chain joins TRBV5-1 and TRBJ2-1; the D gene is possibly TRBD1 (6 bases). V was trimmed by 0 bases and J by 7 bases, leaving 8 bases between them. This CDR3 contains 13 residues. The germline CDR1 and CDR2 sequences are SGHRS and YFSETQ. The CDR3 coding sequence is TGCGCCAGCAGCTTGGGAACAGGGAATGAGCAGTTCTTC. It is translated as CASSLGTGNEQFF.

This clonotype was found once. The CDR3 nucleotides read TGTGCCAGCAGCCCCCGGTCAGGCGATGGGGAGCTGTTTTTT. Its translation is CASSPRSGDGELFF. This chain joins TRBV11-2 and TRBJ2-2; D not resolved. Germline CDR1 SGHAT, CDR2 FQNNGV. This CDR3 comprises 14 residues. V lost 5 bases and J lost 8, with 15 bases in between.

Many counts were recorded for this clonotype. The J gene is TRBJ1-4, the V gene TRBV6-5, with TRBD1 as a possible D gene (5 bases). The CDR3 is made up of 12 amino acids. V gave up 9 bases and J gave up 7 bases, with 12 bases separating them. Germline CDR1 and CDR2: MNHEY and SVGAGI. DNA for the CDR3: TGTGCCAGTTCGGGACTTGGTGAAAAACTGTTTTTT. It encodes CASSGLGEKLFF.

This clonotype was seen ten or more times. The CDR3 is CASVTGGGLDAFF. The CDR3 coding sequence is TGTGCCAGCGTGACTGGGGGCGGGCTGGACGCTTTCTTT. V gene TRBV2 combines with J gene TRBJ1-1; TRBD1 might be the D (6 bases). Germline V gene lookup returns CDR1 SNHLY and CDR2 FYNNEI. V lost 8 bases and J lost 11, with 21 bases in between. This CDR3 region has 13 residues.

The rearrangement uses TRBV6-6 and TRBJ2-2; 8 bases agree with TRBD1. The CDR3 extends over 15 amino acids. CDR1 and CDR2 from the germline V gene are MNHNY and SVGAGI (reference sequence). V gave up 4 bases and J gave up 6 bases; unmatched junction bases: 7. DNA of the CDR3: TGTGCCAGCAGTTCGACAGGGGAAAGGCCCGGGGAGCTGTTTTTT. This codes for CASSSTGERPGELFF.